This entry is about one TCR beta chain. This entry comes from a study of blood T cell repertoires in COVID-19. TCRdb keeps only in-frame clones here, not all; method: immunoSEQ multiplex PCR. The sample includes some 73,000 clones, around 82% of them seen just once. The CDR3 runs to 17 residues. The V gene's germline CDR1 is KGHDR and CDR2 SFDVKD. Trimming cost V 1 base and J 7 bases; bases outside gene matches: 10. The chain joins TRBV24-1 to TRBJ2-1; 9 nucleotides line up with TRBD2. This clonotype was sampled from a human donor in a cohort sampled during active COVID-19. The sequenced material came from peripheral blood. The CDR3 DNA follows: TGTGCCACCAGTGATTTCCGGGGGACTAGCACGGAGAATGAGCAGTTCTTC. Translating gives CATSDFRGTSTENEQFF.